This T cell receptor beta chain is from a study of cytomegalovirus exposure and HLA in healthy donors. Findings of the study overall: Overall, around 150 TCR beta chains were annotated as cytomegalovirus-associated.

Germline assignment: CDR1 MDHEN and CDR2 SYDVKM. V was trimmed by 3 bases and J by 2 bases, leaving 5 bases between them. There are 14 residues in the CDR3. Using immunoSEQ multiplex PCR, the repertoire was profiled, and TCRdb retains in-frame clones only, with some absent. Of over 150,000 clones in the sample, about 82% were seen once. Among the 120 subjects of the validation cohort, separate from the 666-subject first cohort, were the donors. Details on this clone: Its antigen is unidentified.

This clonotype was sampled from a human donor in good health. V is TRBV28 and J is TRBJ2-6; no firm D call. Sequenced input: PBMCs. In nucleotides, the CDR3 is TGTGCCAGCAGTTTTCTAACTGGGGCCAACGTCCTGACTTTC. As protein: CASSFLTGANVLTF. Supplemented by reference TRBV28 and TRBJ2-6, the full variable domain reads DVKVTQSSRYLVKRTGEKVFLECVQDMDHENMFWYRQDPGLGLRLIYFSYDVKMKEKGDIPEGYSVSREKKERFSLILESASTNQTSMYLCASSFLTGANVLTFGAGSRLTVL.